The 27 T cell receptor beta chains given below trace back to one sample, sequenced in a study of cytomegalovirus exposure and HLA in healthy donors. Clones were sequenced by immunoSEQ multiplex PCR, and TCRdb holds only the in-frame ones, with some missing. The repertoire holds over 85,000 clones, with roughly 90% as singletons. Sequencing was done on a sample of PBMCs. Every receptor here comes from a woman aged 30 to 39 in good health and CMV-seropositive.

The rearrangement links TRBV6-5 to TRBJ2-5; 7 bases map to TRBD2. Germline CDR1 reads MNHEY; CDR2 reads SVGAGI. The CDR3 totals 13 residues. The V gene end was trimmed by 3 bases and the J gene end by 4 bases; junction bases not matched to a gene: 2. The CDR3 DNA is TGTGCCAGCAGTTATGGCGGGGGAGAGACCCAGTACTTC. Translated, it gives CASSYGGGETQYF.

In DNA form, the CDR3 reads TGTGCCAGCAGCTTAGGAGGGATGGACTACGAGCAGTACTTC. The encoded protein is CASSLGGMDYEQYF. The V and J genes are TRBV7-2 and TRBJ2-7; D is perhaps TRBD2 (5 bases). The germline CDR1 and CDR2 sequences are SGHTA and FQGNSA. The length of the CDR3 is 14 residues. The V end was cut by 1 base, the J end by 3 bases, with 10 bases between. The full variable domain, completed using reference TRBV7-2 and TRBJ2-7, is GAGVSQSPSNKVTEKGKDVELRCDPISGHTALYWYRQSLGQGLEFLIYFQGNSAPDKSGLPSDRFSAERTGGSVSTLTIQRTQQEDSAVYLCASSLGGMDYEQYFGPGTRLTVT.

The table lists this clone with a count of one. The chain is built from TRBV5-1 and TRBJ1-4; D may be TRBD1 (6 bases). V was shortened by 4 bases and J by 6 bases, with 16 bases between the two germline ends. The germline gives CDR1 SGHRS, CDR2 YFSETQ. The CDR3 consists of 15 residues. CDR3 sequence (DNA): TGCGCCAGCAGCGGCAGGGACAACCACTATGAAAAACTGTTTTTT. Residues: CASSGRDNHYEKLFF.

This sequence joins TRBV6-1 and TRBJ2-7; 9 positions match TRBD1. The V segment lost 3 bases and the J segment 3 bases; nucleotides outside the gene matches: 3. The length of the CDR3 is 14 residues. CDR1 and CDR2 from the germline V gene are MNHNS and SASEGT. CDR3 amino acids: CASSEDRGYYEQYF. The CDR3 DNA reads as TGTGCCAGCAGTGAGGACAGGGGATACTACGAGCAGTACTTC.

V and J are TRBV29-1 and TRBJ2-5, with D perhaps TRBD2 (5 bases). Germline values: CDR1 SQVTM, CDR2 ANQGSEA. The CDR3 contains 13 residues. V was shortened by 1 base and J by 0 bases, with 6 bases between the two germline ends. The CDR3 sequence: CSVEGGDQETQYF. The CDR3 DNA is TGCAGCGTTGAAGGGGGAGACCAAGAGACCCAGTACTTC.

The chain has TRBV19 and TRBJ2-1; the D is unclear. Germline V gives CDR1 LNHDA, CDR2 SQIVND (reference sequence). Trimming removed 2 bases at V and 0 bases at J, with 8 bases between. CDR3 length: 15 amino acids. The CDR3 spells CASSILRSSYNEQFF. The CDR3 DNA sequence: TGTGCCAGTAGTATACTCCGGAGCTCCTACAATGAGCAGTTCTTC.

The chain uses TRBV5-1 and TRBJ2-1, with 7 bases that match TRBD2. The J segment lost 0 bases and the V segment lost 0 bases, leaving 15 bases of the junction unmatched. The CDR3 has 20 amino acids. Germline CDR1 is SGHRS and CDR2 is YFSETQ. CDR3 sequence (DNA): TGCGCCAGCAGCTTGGTTTCGCGTAGCGGGCTACACAGCTCCTACAATGAGCAGTTCTTC. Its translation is CASSLVSRSGLHSSYNEQFF.

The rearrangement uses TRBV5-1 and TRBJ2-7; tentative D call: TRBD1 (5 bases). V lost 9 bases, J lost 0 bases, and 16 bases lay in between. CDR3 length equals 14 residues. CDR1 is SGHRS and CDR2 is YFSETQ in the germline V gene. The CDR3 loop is CATRGQGASYEQYF. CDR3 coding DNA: TGCGCCACCAGAGGACAAGGGGCCTCCTACGAGCAGTACTTC. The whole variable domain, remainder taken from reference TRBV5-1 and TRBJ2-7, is KAGVTQTPRYLIKTRGQQVTLSCSPISGHRSVSWYQQTPGQGLQFLFEYFSETQRNKGNFPGRFSGRQFSNSRSEMNVSTLELGDSALYLCATRGQGASYEQYFGPGTRLTVT.

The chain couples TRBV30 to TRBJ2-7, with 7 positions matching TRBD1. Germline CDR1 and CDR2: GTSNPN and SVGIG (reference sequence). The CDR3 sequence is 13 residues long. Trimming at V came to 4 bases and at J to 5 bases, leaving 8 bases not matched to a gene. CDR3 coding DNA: TGTGCCTGGACCAGACGCGGACAGGACGAGCAGTACTTC. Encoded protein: CAWTRRGQDEQYF.

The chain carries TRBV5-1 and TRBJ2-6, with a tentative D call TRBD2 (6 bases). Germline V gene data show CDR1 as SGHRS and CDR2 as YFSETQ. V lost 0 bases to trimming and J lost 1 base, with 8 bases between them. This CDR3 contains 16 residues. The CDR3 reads CASSLGGGSGANVLTF. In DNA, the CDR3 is TGCGCCAGCAGCTTGGGAGGAGGGTCTGGGGCCAACGTCCTGACTTTC.

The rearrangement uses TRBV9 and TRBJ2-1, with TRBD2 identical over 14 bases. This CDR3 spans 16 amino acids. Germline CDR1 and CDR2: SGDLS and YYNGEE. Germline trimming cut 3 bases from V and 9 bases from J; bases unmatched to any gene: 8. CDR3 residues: CASSAPTSGGAREQFF. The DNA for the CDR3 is TGTGCCAGCAGCGCCCCGACTAGCGGGGGGGCCCGTGAGCAGTTCTTC.

The CDR3 coding sequence is TGTGCCAGCAGTGATGCCCCGGGACGACAGGGGCCCTATGGCTACACCTTC. Residues: CASSDAPGRQGPYGYTF. The genes are TRBV2 and TRBJ1-2; 8 bases align to TRBD1. V lost 3 bases and J lost 4; bases outside the gene matches: 13. The CDR3 sequence is 17 residues long. In germline, CDR1 is SNHLY, CDR2 FYNNEI.

The CDR3 sequence is CASSPRETGQQLEQYF. CDR3 DNA sequence: TGTGCCAGCAGTCCCCGGGAAACGGGACAGCAGTTAGAACAGTACTTC. The V gene is TRBV27, the J gene TRBJ2-7; 7 bases fit TRBD1. The CDR3 sequence is 16 residues long. The germline V gene encodes CDR1 MNHEY and CDR2 SMNVEV (reference sequence). The V gene end was trimmed by 5 bases and the J gene end by 10 bases; junction bases not matched to a gene: 20.

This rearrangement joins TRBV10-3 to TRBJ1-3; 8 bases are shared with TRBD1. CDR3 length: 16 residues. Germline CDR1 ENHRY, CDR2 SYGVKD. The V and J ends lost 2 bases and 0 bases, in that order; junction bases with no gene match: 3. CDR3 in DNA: TGTGCCATCAGTGAGAGGACAGGGCCCTCTGGAAACACCATATATTTT. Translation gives CAISERTGPSGNTIYF.

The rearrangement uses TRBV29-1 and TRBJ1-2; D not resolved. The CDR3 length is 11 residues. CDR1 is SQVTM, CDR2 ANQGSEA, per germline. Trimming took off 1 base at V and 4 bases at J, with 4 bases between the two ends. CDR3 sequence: CSVEAVYGYTF. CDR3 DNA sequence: TGCAGCGTTGAAGCCGTCTATGGCTACACCTTC.

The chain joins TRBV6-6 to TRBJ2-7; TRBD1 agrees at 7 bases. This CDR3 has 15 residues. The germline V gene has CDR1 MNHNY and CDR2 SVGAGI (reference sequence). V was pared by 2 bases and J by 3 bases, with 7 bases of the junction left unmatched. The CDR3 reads CASSYAQGSGYEQYF. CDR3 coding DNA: TGTGCCAGCAGTTACGCACAGGGGTCCGGCTACGAGCAGTACTTC.

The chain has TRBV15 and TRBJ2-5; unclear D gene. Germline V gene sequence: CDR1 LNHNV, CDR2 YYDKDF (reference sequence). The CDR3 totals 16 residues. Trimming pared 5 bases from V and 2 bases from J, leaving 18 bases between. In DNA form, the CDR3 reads TGTGCCACCAGCCGACAACGTGCGACGTTGCAAGAGACCCAGTACTTC. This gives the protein CATSRQRATLQETQYF.

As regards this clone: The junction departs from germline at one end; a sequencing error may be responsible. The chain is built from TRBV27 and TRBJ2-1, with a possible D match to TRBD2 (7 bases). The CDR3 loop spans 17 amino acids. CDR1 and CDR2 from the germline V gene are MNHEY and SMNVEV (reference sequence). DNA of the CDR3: TGTGCCAGCAGTTTATCGATGGGCGGGGGCTCCTTCAATGAGCAGTTCTTC. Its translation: CASSLSMGGGSFNEQFF.

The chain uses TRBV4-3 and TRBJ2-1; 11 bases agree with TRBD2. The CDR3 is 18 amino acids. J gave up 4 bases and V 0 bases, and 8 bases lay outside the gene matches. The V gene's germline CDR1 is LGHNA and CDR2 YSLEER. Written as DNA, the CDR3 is TGCGCCAGCAGCCAAGATTTCCTAGCGGGAGGTCGGTACAATGAGCAGTTCTTC. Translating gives CASSQDFLAGGRYNEQFF.

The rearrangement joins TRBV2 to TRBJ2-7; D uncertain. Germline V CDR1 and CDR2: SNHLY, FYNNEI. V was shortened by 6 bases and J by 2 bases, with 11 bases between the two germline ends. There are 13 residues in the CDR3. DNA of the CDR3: TGTGCCAGCAGGCGCGGATCGGCCTACGAGCAGTACTTC. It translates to CASRRGSAYEQYF.

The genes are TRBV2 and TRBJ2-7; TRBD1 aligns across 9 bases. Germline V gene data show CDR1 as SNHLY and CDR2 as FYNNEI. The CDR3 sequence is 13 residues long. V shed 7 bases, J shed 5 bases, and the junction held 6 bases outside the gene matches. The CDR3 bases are TGTGCCAGCAAGCTACGGGACAGGGACGAGCAGTACTTC. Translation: CASKLRDRDEQYF.

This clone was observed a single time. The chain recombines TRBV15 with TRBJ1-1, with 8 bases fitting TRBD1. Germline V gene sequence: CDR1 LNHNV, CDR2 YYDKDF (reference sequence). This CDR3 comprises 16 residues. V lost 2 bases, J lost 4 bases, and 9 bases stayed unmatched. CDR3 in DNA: TGTGCCACCAGCAGAATCAGGACAGGGAAGGGCACTGAAGCTTTCTTT. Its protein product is CATSRIRTGKGTEAFF.

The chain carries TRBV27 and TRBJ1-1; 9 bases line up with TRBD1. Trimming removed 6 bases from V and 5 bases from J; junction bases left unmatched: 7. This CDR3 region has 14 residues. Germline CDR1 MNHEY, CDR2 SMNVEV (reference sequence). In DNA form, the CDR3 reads TGTGCCAGCAGGTACAGGGGGCTGGGGACTGAAGCTTTCTTT. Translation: CASRYRGLGTEAFF.

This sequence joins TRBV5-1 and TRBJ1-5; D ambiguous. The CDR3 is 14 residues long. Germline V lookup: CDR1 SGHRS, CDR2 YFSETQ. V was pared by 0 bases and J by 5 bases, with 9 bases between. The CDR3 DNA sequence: TGCGCCAGCAGCTTGGGGCCGGGAGATCAGCCCCAGCATTTT. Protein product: CASSLGPGDQPQHF.

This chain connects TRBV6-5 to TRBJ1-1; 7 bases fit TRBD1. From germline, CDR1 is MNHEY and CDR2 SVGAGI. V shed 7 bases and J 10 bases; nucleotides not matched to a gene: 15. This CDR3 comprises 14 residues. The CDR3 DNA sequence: TGTGCCAGCACCCTTACACGGGACAGCTTGAGAGCTTTCTTT. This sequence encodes CASTLTRDSLRAFF.

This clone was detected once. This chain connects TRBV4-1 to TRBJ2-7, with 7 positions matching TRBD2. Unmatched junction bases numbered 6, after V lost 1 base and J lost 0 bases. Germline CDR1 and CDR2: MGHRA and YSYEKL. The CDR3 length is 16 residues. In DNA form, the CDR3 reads TGCGCCAGCAGCCAAGGCACTAGCGCGAGCTCCTACGAGCAGTACTTC. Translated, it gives CASSQGTSASSYEQYF.

The CDR3 DNA sequence: TGTGCCAGCAGCCCCGGGACTAGCGGGGGGGCGGTCCAAGAGACCCAGTACTTC. Residues: CASSPGTSGGAVQETQYF. This chain links TRBV9 with TRBJ2-5, with 16 bases that match TRBD2. This CDR3 has 18 residues. Germline V CDR1 and CDR2: SGDLS, YYNGEE. The V segment lost 4 bases and the J segment 1 base; nucleotides outside the gene matches: 7.